These T cell receptor beta chains were read from a single sample in a study of blood T cell repertoires in COVID-19. TCRdb keeps only in-frame clones here, not all; method: immunoSEQ multiplex PCR. The sample consists of roughly 200,000 clones, about 88% of them appearing once. Specimen: peripheral blood. The receptors stem from a woman of 80 years or more with acute or convalescent COVID-19. CDR3s include the opening cysteine and the closing phenylalanine or tryptophan. D genes are given only for firm matches. Rows may omit the clone size; those that give it use once, few, many or a size class.

V,size,J,D,DNA,CDR3
TRBV6-5,-,TRBJ1-5,-,TGTGCCAGCAGCCCCAGCGGGGCAGGGGCCCAGCCCCAGCATTTT,CASSPSGAGAQPQHF
TRBV7-2,-,TRBJ2-7,-,TGTGCCAGCAGCTTACGGTTTGGGGGCGCCTACGAGCAGTACTTC,CASSLRFGGAYEQYF
TRBV6-5,-,TRBJ1-3,-,TGTGCCAGCAGTTACATTGAGCCATCCTCTGGAAACACCATATATTTT,CASSYIEPSSGNTIYF
TRBV15,-,TRBJ2-7,-,TGTGCCACCAGCAGACCGTCCGGGGAGGTCTCCTACGAGCAGTACTTC,CATSRPSGEVSYEQYF
TRBV5-6,-,TRBJ1-1,-,TGTGCCTCTAACCTGAGGGCGAACACTGAAGCTTTCTTT,CASNLRANTEAFF
TRBV5-1,-,TRBJ1-1,TRBD1,TGCGCCAGCAGCTTGCAAATGACAGGGTATGAAGCTTTCTTT,CASSLQMTGYEAFF
TRBV11-3,-,TRBJ2-1,TRBD1,TGTGCCAGCAGCTTGAACAGGGGCTATGAGCAGTTCTTC,CASSLNRGYEQFF
TRBV19,-,TRBJ1-5,-,TGTGCCAGTCGCAGGATCGACGACAGTCCTAATCAGCCCCAGCATTTT,CASRRIDDSPNQPQHF
TRBV2,few,TRBJ1-1,-,TGTGCCAGCAGTGAGGTCAGGCCGAACACTGAAGCTTTCTTT,CASSEVRPNTEAFF
TRBV6-5,-,TRBJ1-1,TRBD1,TGTGCCAGCAAACACCAGGGGGACACTGAAGCTTTCTTT,CASKHQGDTEAFF
TRBV7-2,-,TRBJ1-5,-,TGTGCCAGCAGCTTACTCTGGGGGGGCGCGCAGCCCCAGCATTTT,CASSLLWGGAQPQHF
TRBV7-8,-,TRBJ1-5,-,TGTGCCAGCAGCAAACAGGAATATGGCAATCAGCCCCAGCATTTT,CASSKQEYGNQPQHF
TRBV9,-,TRBJ2-5,-,TGTGCCAGCAGCGTAGAGCCAGGGAGGGAGACCCAGTACTTC,CASSVEPGRETQYF
TRBV24-1,-,TRBJ2-1,TRBD2,TGTGCCAAGCATCCCGAGAAGCGGGACCCGTACAATGAGCAGTTCTTC,CAKHPEKRDPYNEQFF
TRBV5-4,-,TRBJ2-7,-,TGTGCCAGCAGCCCCTTGACAGGATCCTACGAGCAGTACTTC,CASSPLTGSYEQYF
TRBV7-2,-,TRBJ1-3,-,TGTGCCAGCAGCCCCCGGGGTCAAGACACCATATATTTT,CASSPRGQDTIYF
TRBV18,-,TRBJ2-7,-,TGTGCCAGCTCAGGAGGGCCCTCCCCCGAGCAGTACTTC,CASSGGPSPEQYF
TRBV28,-,TRBJ2-7,TRBD2,TGTGCCAGCAGTTTACCGGGAGCGGGATCCTACGAGCAGTACTTC,CASSLPGAGSYEQYF
TRBV6-5,once,TRBJ2-1,-,TGTGCCAGCAGTTACCAGCCTAGCGTCTACAATGAGCAGTTCTTC,CASSYQPSVYNEQFF
TRBV12-5,once,TRBJ2-4,-,TGTGCTAGTGGTTTGCGAGGCCTTAGGGGAAACATTCAGTACTTC,CASGLRGLRGNIQYF
TRBV4-1,-,TRBJ1-5,TRBD1,TGCGCCAGCAGCCCACGGGACAGGGGTTATCAGCCCCAGCATTTT,CASSPRDRGYQPQHF
TRBV7-3,-,TRBJ1-2,-,TGTGCCAGCAGCCCCTCGACGGAGTTGAACTATGGCTACACCTTC,CASSPSTELNYGYTF
TRBV4-2,-,TRBJ1-3,-,TGTGCCAGCAGCCAAGCATCCGGGGGGATAGGAAACACCATATATTTT,CASSQASGGIGNTIYF
TRBV6-2/TRBV6-3,-,TRBJ2-1,TRBD2,TGTGCCAGCAGTTTCTTTAGCGGGAGCTTCTACAATGAGCAGTTCTTC,CASSFFSGSFYNEQFF
TRBV2,-,TRBJ1-2,-,TGTGCCAGCAGTGAAGGGCGGACATCTCCTTCATTAGGCTACACCTTC,CASSEGRTSPSLGYTF
TRBV9,-,TRBJ1-5,-,TGTGCCAGCGGGGGGGTTGGCAATCAGCCCCAGCATTTT,CASGGVGNQPQHF
TRBV27,-,TRBJ1-4,-,TGTGCCAGCAGTTTATTTGGCTTCGAAAAACTGTTTTTT,CASSLFGFEKLFF
TRBV7-3,-,TRBJ1-2,TRBD1,TGTGCCAGCAGCTTAATGGGTGGACAGGGGGGCGGCTACACCTTC,CASSLMGGQGGGYTF
TRBV7-6,-,TRBJ1-3,-,TGTGCCAGCAGCTCCACTAGCTCTGGAAACACCATATATTTT,CASSSTSSGNTIYF
TRBV6-6,-,TRBJ1-5,-,TGTGCCAGCAGTTACGGGGAGGGCAATCAGCCCCAGCATTTT,CASSYGEGNQPQHF
TRBV7-7,-,TRBJ2-1,TRBD2,TGTGCTAGCAGCTATCTAGCGGGGCAGGACAATGAGCAGTTCTTC,CASSYLAGQDNEQFF
TRBV10-2,few,TRBJ2-7,TRBD2,TGCGCCAGCAGTATAGCGGGAGCGGGAACCTACGAGCAGTACTTC,CASSIAGAGTYEQYF
TRBV7-2,-,TRBJ2-1,-,TGTGCCAGCAGCTCCCGCTGGGGGGACAATGAGCAGTTCTTC,CASSSRWGDNEQFF
TRBV19,-,TRBJ2-2,TRBD2,TGTGCCAGTAGTCCCGGGACTAGCGGGGGGGTTAGCGGGGAGCTGTTTTTT,CASSPGTSGGVSGELFF
TRBV7-2,-,TRBJ2-7,-,TGTGCCAGCAGCTTAGGGGACACTCGGACGGGTGAGCAGTACTTC,CASSLGDTRTGEQYF
TRBV19,-,TRBJ2-7,-,TGTGCCAGTAGTAAACTCAGGAACGCCCCAGGCGAGCAGTACTTC,CASSKLRNAPGEQYF
TRBV6-2/TRBV6-3,-,TRBJ1-1,-,TGTGCCAGCAGTTACAATGGGGGAGGCACTGAAGCTTTCTTT,CASSYNGGGTEAFF
TRBV5-1,once,TRBJ2-1,-,TGCGCCCGCAGCGTGGGGGGGGGCGCATACAATGAGCAGTTCTTC,CARSVGGGAYNEQFF
TRBV25-1,-,TRBJ2-1,TRBD1,TGTGCCAGCAGTGATCTGCCACAGGGGGGTGGTTACAATGAGCAGTTCTTC,CASSDLPQGGGYNEQFF
TRBV6-5,-,TRBJ2-2,-,TGTGCCGGGGGGAAGGACACCGGGGAGCTGTTTTTT,CAGGKDTGELFF
TRBV2,-,TRBJ1-2,-,TGTGCCAGCAGGTGGGACATCGGAACGGACTATGGCTACACCTTC,CASRWDIGTDYGYTF
TRBV27,-,TRBJ1-1,TRBD1,TGTGCCAGCACCCTACTAAGACAGGGGGTCACTGAAGCTTTCTTT,CASTLLRQGVTEAFF
TRBV29-1,few,TRBJ1-1,TRBD1,TGCAGCGTAACGACAGGGGCGAACACTGAAGCTTTCTTT,CSVTTGANTEAFF
TRBV7-8,-,TRBJ2-2,TRBD2,TGTGCCAGCAGCCGAGGACTAGCGGGAGCCGGGGAGCTGTTTTTT,CASSRGLAGAGELFF
TRBV27,-,TRBJ1-1,TRBD1,TGTGCCAGCAGCGTAAGGGGGACAGGGGCGATCGACACTGAAGCTTTCTTT,CASSVRGTGAIDTEAFF
TRBV19,-,TRBJ2-3,TRBD2,TGTGCCAGTACCATAGCGGGGGGCAGTATCACAGATACGCAGTATTTT,CASTIAGGSITDTQYF
TRBV4-3,-,TRBJ1-3,TRBD1,TGCGCCAGCAGCCGTCATTTGACAGGGACTGGAAACACCATATATTTT,CASSRHLTGTGNTIYF
TRBV7-2,-,TRBJ1-1,-,TGTGCCAGCCGACGGCAGGGGAGTACTGAAGCTTTCTTT,CASRRQGSTEAFF
TRBV6-5,-,TRBJ1-1,-,TGTGCCAGCAGTACAATTCAGGGGAAGAACACTGAAGCTTTCTTT,CASSTIQGKNTEAFF
TRBV7-9,few,TRBJ2-7,-,TGTGCCAGCAGTCTTTGGGACACAAGAGACTACGAGCAGTACTTC,CASSLWDTRDYEQYF
TRBV7-2,-,TRBJ1-2,TRBD1,TGTGCCAGCAGCCCGACAGGGAATGTTGGCTACACCTTC,CASSPTGNVGYTF